Listed below are T cell receptor beta chains from one sample, sequenced in a study of shared clonotypes between healthy human individuals. Sequencing used immunoSEQ multiplex PCR; TCRdb keeps in-frame clones, though not all of them. The data show millions of clones, roughly 92% seen once. Sequenced sample: naive CD4+ T cells sorted from blood. The receptors originated from a man between 18 and 35 years old in good health. CDR3s include the opening cysteine and the closing phenylalanine or tryptophan. The D gene is left open where the match is weak. Expanded clones are given a class, and other clones once, few, many or no size at all.

>TRBJ2-7|-|TRBV10-2|-
TGCGCCAGCAGTGATGTAATGGGGCGGATCTACGAGCAGTACTTC
CASSDVMGRIYEQYF
>TRBJ2-5|-|TRBV9|-
TGTGCCAGCAGCGTTGACGACAGGTCGAGGGTCCAAGAGACCCAGTACTTC
CASSVDDRSRVQETQYF
>TRBJ2-1|-|TRBV9|TRBD2
TGTGCCAGCAGCGTCCTAGCGGGGGGCACCTACAATGAGCAGTTCTTC
CASSVLAGGTYNEQFF
>TRBJ1-3|-|TRBV9|TRBD1
TGTGCCAGCAGCCCCGACCCCACTACGGGACAGAGTGTGGGGAACACCATATATTTT
CASSPDPTTGQSVGNTIYF
>TRBJ1-1|-|TRBV2|-
TGTGCCAGCAGGGGGGTTGGGGGCGTGGACACTGAAGCTTTCTTT
CASRGVGGVDTEAFF
>TRBJ1-1|-|TRBV9|-
TGTGCCAGCAGCGTTTCTCTGAACACTGAAGCTTTCTTT
CASSVSLNTEAFF
>TRBJ2-7|-|TRBV30|-
TGTGCCTGGAGTGTATCGCTAACCAGAGAGCCTTATGGATTC
CAWSVSLTREPYGF
>TRBJ2-2|-|TRBV2|-
TGTGCCAGCAGTGAATACCTTACCGGGGAGCTGTTTTTT
CASSEYLTGELFF
>TRBJ2-5|-|TRBV14|-
TGTGCCAGCAGCCTTGTGTCGGAGACCCAGTACTTC
CASSLVSETQYF
>TRBJ2-5|-|TRBV5-8|-
TGTGCCAGCTTGGCACGCCTAGAGACCCAGTACTTC
CASLARLETQYF
>TRBJ1-1|-|TRBV5-1|TRBD1
TGCGCCAGCAGCGTGGACAGGATGAACACTGAAGCTTTCTTT
CASSVDRMNTEAFF
>TRBJ2-3|-|TRBV10-3|TRBD2
TGTGCCATCAGTGAGTCGGGGACTACCCAAGATACGCAGTATTTT
CAISESGTTQDTQYF
>TRBJ2-4|-|TRBV4-1|-
TGCGCCAGCAGCCTAAATCTGGGACCCAAAAACATTCAGTACTTC
CASSLNLGPKNIQYF
>TRBJ2-4|-|TRBV7-9|-
TGTGCCAGCAGCCTCGGGAGGGGGCTGGGAAACATTCAGTACTTC
CASSLGRGLGNIQYF
>TRBJ1-2|-|TRBV2|-
TGTGCCAGCAGTGAACGCTGGGGGCCAGTCTATGGCTACACCTTC
CASSERWGPVYGYTF
>TRBJ1-4|-|TRBV27|-
TGTGCCAGCACCTCTTCCGGGACCAATGAAAAACTGTTTTTT
CASTSSGTNEKLFF
>TRBJ2-5|-|TRBV5-4|-
TGTGCCAGCAGCTTCTACCCCGAGACCCAGTACTTC
CASSFYPETQYF
>TRBJ2-3|once|TRBV7-3|TRBD2
TGTGCCAGCAGCTTAAGCGGGGGTAGCACAGATACGCAGTATTTT
CASSLSGGSTDTQYF
>TRBJ2-3|-|TRBV29-1|TRBD2
TGCAGCGTTGAAGGACTAGCGGGAGTCTATGGTACGCAGTATTTT
CSVEGLAGVYGTQYF
>TRBJ2-5|once|TRBV14|-
TGTGCCAGCAGCCAAGAGAGGGACTTCCAAGAGACCCAGTACTTC
CASSQERDFQETQYF
>TRBJ2-7|few|TRBV6-1|-
TGTGCCAGCAGGCCTAGCGCGGTAGTTACCTACGAGCAGTACTTC
CASRPSAVVTYEQYF
>TRBJ2-7|once|TRBV5-1|TRBD1
TGCGCCAGCAGCTCCGGGACAGGGGGCTCTCCCAGCTCCTACGAGCAGTACTTC
CASSSGTGGSPSSYEQYF
>TRBJ2-3|-|TRBV7-3|-
TGTGCCAGCAGCTCCGGGGGATTCACAGATACGCAGTATTTT
CASSSGGFTDTQYF
>TRBJ2-7|once|TRBV7-8|-
TGTGCCAGCAGCTTAGTGGGCAGGTACGAGCAGTACTTC
CASSLVGRYEQYF
>TRBJ2-1|once|TRBV5-1|TRBD2
TGCGCCAGCAGCATCCCGGGACTAAACAATGAGCAGTTCTTC
CASSIPGLNNEQFF
>TRBJ2-2|-|TRBV10-1|TRBD1
TGCGCCAGCCGCCCCGGGACAGCGAACACCGGGGAGCTGTTTTTT
CASRPGTANTGELFF
>TRBJ2-7|once|TRBV6-5|TRBD1
TGTGCCACCCGGGGACAGGCTTCCTACGAGCAGTACTTC
CATRGQASYEQYF